This TCR beta chain was profiled in a study of blood T cell repertoires in COVID-19. Study-level information: Italy, Spain and the United States were the sources of the convalescent and acute COVID-19 samples.

CDR3 length equals 13 residues. Trimming cost V 3 bases and J 7 bases, with 10 bases left between them. From germline, CDR1 is MGHRA and CDR2 YSYEKL. Repertoires were generated with immunoSEQ multiplex PCR, while TCRdb's copy carries only in-frame clones and drops some. In the table there are over 150,000 clones, around 84% of which are singletons. The clonotype originates from a man between 50 and 59 years old with active or convalescent COVID-19. The specimen sequenced was peripheral blood. The chain combines TRBV4-1 with TRBJ2-1, with D tentatively TRBD1 (7 bases). Here the CDR3 DNA reads TGCGCCAGCAGCCACCCAGGGGGGAATGAGCAGTTCTTC. It codes for CASSHPGGNEQFF.